The rows below give T cell receptor beta chains drawn from one sample of a study of blood T cell repertoires in COVID-19. Assay used: immunoSEQ multiplex PCR; TCRdb lists only in-frame clones, some missing. The table includes 160,000 or so clones, roughly 90% detected once. Sequenced input: peripheral blood. These receptors were obtained from a man between 60 and 75 years old with acute or convalescent COVID-19. The CDR3 runs from the conserved cysteine through the conserved F or W. Fields, in order: J gene, V gene, clone size, D gene, CDR3 protein, CDR3 DNA. D genes are given only for firm matches. Size is stated for part of the rows, as once, few or many counts, or as a class when the clone is expanded.

>TRBJ2-7|TRBV5-1|NA|NA
CASSLGQAFGEQYF
TGCGCCAGCAGCTTGGGACAGGCTTTCGGCGAGCAGTACTTC
>TRBJ2-3|TRBV11-2|NA|TRBD2
CASSRRWTSGGGTDTQYF
TGTGCCAGCAGCCGCCGATGGACTAGCGGGGGGGGCACAGATACGCAGTATTTT
>TRBJ2-3|TRBV7-9|NA|TRBD2
CASSSRLAGGGDTQYF
TGTGCCAGCAGCTCCCGACTAGCGGGGGGTGGAGATACGCAGTATTTT
>TRBJ1-1|TRBV30|NA|NA
CAWSVRVGTEAFF
TGTGCCTGGAGTGTACGCGTCGGCACTGAAGCTTTCTTT
>TRBJ1-1|TRBV18|NA|NA
CASSPDSNTEAFF
TGTGCCAGCTCACCGGACAGTAACACTGAAGCTTTCTTT
>TRBJ1-2|TRBV30|NA|NA
CAWGYSNYGYTF
TGTGCCTGGGGGTACTCTAACTATGGCTACACCTTC
>TRBJ2-3|TRBV21-1|NA|NA
CASSEGYRFTDTQYF
TGTGCCAGCAGCGAAGGCTACAGATTCACAGATACGCAGTATTTT
>TRBJ1-1|TRBV25-1|NA|TRBD1
CASSNRGIWTEAFF
TGTGCCAGCAGTAACAGGGGGATTTGGACTGAAGCTTTCTTT
>TRBJ2-3|TRBV18|NA|TRBD2
CASSPGFGAGGNTDTQYF
TGTGCCAGCTCACCCGGATTCGGGGCGGGGGGTAACACAGATACGCAGTATTTT
>TRBJ1-1|TRBV5-6|NA|NA
CASSLEQRGEAFF
TGTGCCAGCAGCTTGGAACAGCGGGGTGAAGCTTTCTTT
>TRBJ1-2|TRBV30|NA|NA
CASLADPRLTYGYTF
TGTGCCTCCCTTGCGGACCCCCGACTAACCTATGGCTACACCTTC
>TRBJ2-2|TRBV6-5|once|NA
CASSYHRGNTGELFF
TGTGCCAGCAGTTACCACCGCGGAAACACCGGGGAGCTGTTTTTT
>TRBJ2-7|TRBV7-2|NA|TRBD1
CASSRGTGLYEQYF
TGTGCCAGCAGCAGGGGGACAGGGTTATACGAGCAGTACTTC
>TRBJ2-3|TRBV7-9|NA|TRBD2
CASSLAEGSGGYTQYF
TGTGCCAGCAGCCTGGCGGAGGGTAGCGGGGGCTATACGCAGTATTTT
>TRBJ1-2|TRBV5-1|NA|NA
CASSAGLGYTF
TGCGCCAGTAGTGCAGGGCTTGGCTACACCTTC
>TRBJ2-2|TRBV2|NA|TRBD2
CASRRGGGELFF
TGTGCCAGCAGGCGGGGGGGCGGGGAGCTGTTTTTT